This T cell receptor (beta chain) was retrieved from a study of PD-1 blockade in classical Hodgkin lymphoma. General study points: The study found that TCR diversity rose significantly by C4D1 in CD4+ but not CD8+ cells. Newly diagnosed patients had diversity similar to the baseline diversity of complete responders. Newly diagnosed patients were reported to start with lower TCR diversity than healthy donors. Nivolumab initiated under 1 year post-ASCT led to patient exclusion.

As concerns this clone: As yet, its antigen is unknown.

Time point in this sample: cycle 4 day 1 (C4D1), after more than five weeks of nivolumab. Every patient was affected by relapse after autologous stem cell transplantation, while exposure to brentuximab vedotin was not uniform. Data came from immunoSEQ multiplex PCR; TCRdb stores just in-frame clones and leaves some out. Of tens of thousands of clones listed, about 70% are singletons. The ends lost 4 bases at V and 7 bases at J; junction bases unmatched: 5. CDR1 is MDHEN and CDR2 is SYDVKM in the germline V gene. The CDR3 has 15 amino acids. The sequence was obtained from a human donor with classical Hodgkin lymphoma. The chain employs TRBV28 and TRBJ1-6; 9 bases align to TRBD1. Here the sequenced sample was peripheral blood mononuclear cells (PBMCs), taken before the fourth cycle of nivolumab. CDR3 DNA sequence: TGTGCCAGCAGTTGGCGGGACAGGGTGAATTCACCCCTCCACTTT. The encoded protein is CASSWRDRVNSPLHF.